This T cell receptor beta chain was retrieved from a study of beta chain features in type 1 diabetes. V was shortened by 5 bases and J by 4 bases, with 11 bases between the two germline ends. Germline V CDR1 and CDR2: SGHTA, FQGNSA. The CDR3 consists of 13 residues. Study-level points and caveats: There was a moderate but significant shortening of TCRB CDR3s in all four CD4+ subsets of Type 1 diabetes patients.

What was sequenced were expressed TCRB transcripts, since all of the isolated RNA had been reverse transcribed. The repertoire was sequenced with immunoSEQ multiplex PCR; TCRdb's copy has only in-frame clones and lacks some. The sample has hundreds of thousands of clones; over 12% are singletons. With regard to this clone: The antigen remains undetermined.

The TCR was taken from a man younger than 35 with type 1 diabetes. This rearrangement joins TRBV7-2 to TRBJ2-5, with a possible D match to TRBD1 (7 bases). Sequencing was performed on naive CD4+ T cells from blood. The CDR3 DNA sequence: TGTGCCAGCAGCGGCCAGGGGGGAGAGACCCAGTACTTC. Translated: CASSGQGGETQYF. Complete variable domain (other parts from reference TRBV7-2 and TRBJ2-5): GAGVSQSPSNKVTEKGKDVELRCDPISGHTALYWYRQSLGQGLEFLIYFQGNSAPDKSGLPSDRFSAERTGGSVSTLTIQRTQQEDSAVYLCASSGQGGETQYFGPGTRLLVL.